These 27 T cell receptor beta chains share one sample of origin, sequenced in a study of blood T cell repertoires in COVID-19. TCRdb's copy holds only in-frame clones and misses some; the assay was immunoSEQ multiplex PCR. The table lists 350,000 to 450,000 clones, 85% of them singletons. The sequencing input was peripheral blood. These receptors were collected from a woman between 18 and 30 years old with acute or convalescent COVID-19.

The chain employs TRBV5-4 and TRBJ1-2; D is ambiguous. CDR3 length equals 15 residues. The V end lost 0 bases, the J end lost 2 bases, and 11 bases lay between the germline ends. Germline CDR1 is SGHNT and CDR2 is YYREEE (reference sequence). CDR3 sequence reads: CASSLARGGNYGYTF. The CDR3 DNA follows: TGTGCCAGCAGCTTGGCCCGGGGAGGGAACTATGGCTACACCTTC.

V and J are TRBV6-1 and TRBJ1-5; TRBD1 is a possible D gene (6 bases). Trimming took off 2 bases at V and 9 bases at J, with 14 bases between the two ends. The CDR3 is 14 residues long. The germline V gene has CDR1 MNHNS and CDR2 SASEGT. CDR3 sequence (DNA): TGTGCCAGCAGTGAAAACGGGGGGCGGTGGCCCCAGCATTTT. Its protein product is CASSENGGRWPQHF.

V and J are TRBV20-1 and TRBJ2-3, with 9 nucleotides matching TRBD2. V dropped 6 bases and J dropped 3; count of bases not matched to a gene: 7. Germline CDR1 DFQATT, CDR2 SNEGSKA (reference sequence). The CDR3 has 14 residues. As DNA, the CDR3 is TGCAGTGCCAGTTTTAGCGGGAGTACAGATACGCAGTATTTT. It specifies CSASFSGSTDTQYF.

The chain uses TRBV3-1 (or the pseudogene TRBV3-2) and TRBJ1-6; D call uncertain. CDR3 size: 14 residues. V was trimmed by 1 base and J by 10 bases, leaving 11 bases between them. Germline V gene sequence: CDR1 LGHDT, CDR2 YNNKEL (reference sequence). The CDR3 nucleotides are TGTGCCAGCAGCCAAGGGTCGGGGAGATCACCCCTCCACTTT. Protein sequence: CASSQGSGRSPLHF.

Only one count was recorded for this clone. The genes are TRBV19 and TRBJ1-2; weak D call: TRBD1 (5 bases). V gave up 1 base and J gave up 2 bases, with 8 bases separating them. Per the germline V gene, CDR1 is LNHDA and CDR2 is SQIVND (reference sequence). CDR3 length: 14 residues. The CDR3: CASSIVSGNYGYTF. Written as DNA, the CDR3 is TGTGCCAGTAGTATAGTATCAGGGAACTATGGCTACACCTTC.

The CDR3 loop is CASSFGPNYRTYEQYF. The CDR3 region has the DNA TGCGCCAGCAGCTTCGGCCCTAACTATCGAACCTACGAGCAGTACTTC. J is TRBJ2-7 and V is TRBV5-1; the D is unclear. Germline V lookup: CDR1 SGHRS, CDR2 YFSETQ. This CDR3 is built from 16 residues. The V gene lost 2 bases and the J gene lost 2 bases, with 17 bases spanning the gap.

In this sample, this clone turned up a few times. The J gene is TRBJ1-1, the V gene TRBV24-1; D might be TRBD1 (5 bases). Germline V lookup: CDR1 KGHDR, CDR2 SFDVKD. The CDR3 spans 14 residues. Deletions cut 3 bases from V and 4 bases from J, with 11 bases between. The CDR3 DNA reads as TGTGCCACCAGTGATGCCCAGGGCGGCACTGAAGCTTTCTTT. Its protein is CATSDAQGGTEAFF.

The V gene is TRBV5-1, the J gene TRBJ2-6, with D unclear. The CDR3 totals 15 residues. In germline, CDR1 is SGHRS, CDR2 YFSETQ. Trimming stripped 1 base from V and 2 bases from J, with 7 bases between. Here the CDR3 reads CASSLRLAGANVLTF. CDR3 nucleotides: TGCGCCAGCAGCTTGAGGCTAGCTGGGGCCAACGTCCTGACTTTC. The full variable domain, completed using reference TRBV5-1 and TRBJ2-6, is KAGVTQTPRYLIKTRGQQVTLSCSPISGHRSVSWYQQTPGQGLQFLFEYFSETQRNKGNFPGRFSGRQFSNSRSEMNVSTLELGDSALYLCASSLRLAGANVLTFGAGSRLTVL.

This sequence joins TRBV11-2 and TRBJ2-1; 8 nucleotides line up with TRBD1. The V segment lost 5 bases and the J segment 6 bases; nucleotides outside the gene matches: 3. This CDR3 region has 13 residues. Germline V lookup: CDR1 SGHAT, CDR2 FQNNGV. The chain's CDR3 is CASSPDRGNEQFF. The CDR3 DNA is TGTGCCAGCAGCCCCGACAGGGGCAATGAGCAGTTCTTC.

The CDR3 nucleotides are TGTGCCAGCACCCCGACAGGGGGCCAAGAGACCCAGTACTTC. Translated, it gives CASTPTGGQETQYF. The chain has TRBV2 and TRBJ2-5, with 9 nucleotides matching TRBD1. The V gene end was trimmed by 7 bases and the J gene end by 1 base; junction bases not matched to a gene: 4. Germline V gene lookup returns CDR1 SNHLY and CDR2 FYNNEI. The CDR3 runs to 14 residues. The full variable domain, rest sourced from reference TRBV2 and TRBJ2-5, is EPEVTQTPSHQVTQMGQEVILRCVPISNHLYFYWYRQILGQKVEFLVSFYNNEISEKSEIFDDQFSVERPDGSNFTLKIRSTKLEDSAMYFCASTPTGGQETQYFGPGTRLLVL.

This chain uses TRBV5-8 with TRBJ1-5; 7 bases are a match to TRBD1. J gave up 3 bases and V 4 bases, and 7 bases lay outside the gene matches. Germline V gene sequence: CDR1 SGHTS, CDR2 YDEGEE. This CDR3 is built from 15 residues. The CDR3 region has the DNA TGTGCCAGCAGCCCGGGACAGTCCCTCAATCAGCCCCAGCATTTT. Protein sequence: CASSPGQSLNQPQHF.

The rearrangement links TRBV6-1 to TRBJ2-1; 11 nucleotides agree with TRBD2. V shed 0 bases and J 9 bases; nucleotides not matched to a gene: 4. Looked up from germline, CDR1 is MNHNS and CDR2 is SASEGT. The CDR3 sequence is 15 residues long. The CDR3 nucleotides read TGTGCCAGCAGTGAAGCTAGCGGGGGGGCTCGTGAGCAGTTCTTC. Its translation: CASSEASGGAREQFF.

The genes are TRBV3-1 (or the pseudogene TRBV3-2) and TRBJ1-6, with 7 bases matching TRBD1. Losses at the gene ends were 4 bases for V and 7 bases for J; bases not matched to a gene: 10. Germline values: CDR1 LGHDT, CDR2 YNNKEL (reference sequence). The CDR3 has 16 residues. The CDR3 sequence is CASSPYSGTVNSPLHF. In nucleotides, the CDR3 is TGTGCCAGCAGCCCTTACTCCGGGACAGTGAATTCACCCCTCCACTTT.

The chain joins TRBV18 to TRBJ2-2; 8 bases line up with TRBD1. V was pared by 3 bases and J by 5 bases, with 2 bases of the junction left unmatched. CDR3 length: 14 amino acids. CDR1 and CDR2 from the germline V gene are KGHSH and LQKENI. CDR3 amino acids: CASSPRQGTGELFF. CDR3 coding DNA: TGTGCCAGCTCACCGAGACAGGGGACCGGGGAGCTGTTTTTT.

CDR3 nucleotide sequence: TGCGCCAGCAGCCGAAGACTAGCGGGAGTGAACAATGAGCAGTTCTTC. Its protein is CASSRRLAGVNNEQFF. J is TRBJ2-1 and V is TRBV4-1; 12 positions match TRBD2. The CDR3 runs to 16 residues. Germline V lookup: CDR1 MGHRA, CDR2 YSYEKL. J was trimmed by 5 bases and V by 4 bases; bases with no gene match: 6.

V and J are TRBV2 and TRBJ1-1; the D gene is possibly TRBD1 (6 bases). Germline V gene sequence: CDR1 SNHLY, CDR2 FYNNEI. Trimming removed 6 bases at V and 1 base at J, with 12 bases between. This CDR3 has 14 amino acids. The CDR3 nucleotides are TGTGCCAGCAGCATGGACAGAACGAACACTGAAGCTTTCTTT. Its protein is CASSMDRTNTEAFF.

The chain uses TRBV9 and TRBJ1-2, with 10 bases lining up with TRBD1. This CDR3 spans 15 amino acids. CDR1 is SGDLS and CDR2 is YYNGEE in the germline V gene. Germline trimming cut 3 bases from V and 5 bases from J; bases unmatched to any gene: 7. The CDR3 is CASSAPGQGIYGYTF. CDR3 DNA: TGTGCCAGCAGCGCGCCGGGACAGGGGATATATGGCTACACCTTC. The full variable domain, rest sourced from reference TRBV9 and TRBJ1-2, is DSGVTQTPKHLITATGQRVTLRCSPRSGDLSVYWYQQSLDQGLQFLIQYYNGEERAKGNILERFSAQQFPDLHSELNLSSLELGDSALYFCASSAPGQGIYGYTFGSGTRLTVV.

CDR3 DNA sequence: TGTGCCAGCAGCCAACAGGGGGGCGGGGAGCTGTTTTTT. This gives the protein CASSQQGGGELFF. The chain joins TRBV3-1 (or the pseudogene TRBV3-2) to TRBJ2-2, with D tentatively TRBD1 (7 bases). The CDR3 extends over 13 amino acids. Per germline, CDR1 LGHDT and CDR2 YNNKEL (reference sequence). V was shortened by 2 bases and J by 7 bases, with 8 bases between the two germline ends.

The rearrangement uses TRBV7-2 and TRBJ1-2; 9 nucleotides agree with TRBD1. The germline V gene encodes CDR1 SGHTA and CDR2 FQGNSA. The V gene end was trimmed by 1 base and the J gene end by 5 bases; junction bases not matched to a gene: 14. CDR3 length: 18 residues. The CDR3 protein is CASSLDSLTGTGMYGYTF. CDR3 sequence (DNA): TGTGCCAGCAGCTTAGATTCCCTGACAGGGACAGGGATGTATGGCTACACCTTC.

CDR3 DNA sequence: TGTGCCAGCAGCCTCCGGACTAGATCGAATCGAGATACGCAGTATTTT. It specifies CASSLRTRSNRDTQYF. The gene calls are TRBV3-1 (or the pseudogene TRBV3-2) and TRBJ2-3; 7 bases are shared with TRBD2. CDR3 length: 16 amino acids. Germline CDR1 is LGHDT and CDR2 is YNNKEL (reference sequence). Germline trimming cut 4 bases from V and 5 bases from J; bases unmatched to any gene: 12.

As regards this clone: Other nucleotide sequences in the sample specify the same CDR3. J is TRBJ2-5 and V is TRBV28, with 7 bases lining up with TRBD1. J was trimmed by 3 bases and V by 4 bases; bases with no gene match: 2. CDR1 and CDR2 (germline): MDHEN, SYDVKM. The CDR3 has 13 amino acids. The CDR3 DNA follows: TGTGCCAGCAGTTCAGGGACAGAAGAGACCCAGTACTTC. Amino acids: CASSSGTEETQYF.

A remark on this clone: Other DNA sequences in the same sample also yield this CDR3. V usage is TRBV29-1 and J usage is TRBJ2-7, with 9 positions matching TRBD1. Germline V gives CDR1 SQVTM, CDR2 ANQGSEA. The CDR3 loop spans 13 amino acids. With V trimmed by 3 bases and J by 2 bases, 2 bases remained unmatched. CDR3 region: CSVERQGAYEQYF. The DNA for the CDR3 is TGCAGCGTTGAGAGACAGGGGGCCTACGAGCAGTACTTC.

The CDR3 here is CASSLDRGTGTNTEAFF. The DNA for the CDR3 is TGCGCCAGCAGCTTGGACAGGGGCACGGGAACGAACACTGAAGCTTTCTTT. This chain connects TRBV5-1 to TRBJ1-1, with TRBD1 matching 7 bases. With V trimmed by 0 bases and J by 1 base, 9 bases remained unmatched. This CDR3 has 17 residues. Germline V gene sequence: CDR1 SGHRS, CDR2 YFSETQ.

A remark on this clone: The junction departs from the called germline gene at one end, perhaps through a read error. The chain links TRBV29-1 to TRBJ2-7; 8 bases agree with TRBD2. CDR1 is SQVTM, CDR2 ANQGSEA, per germline. The CDR3 totals 10 residues. The CDR3 here is CSTSGGDINF. The CDR3 DNA sequence: TGCAGCACCTCGGGGGGGGATATTAACTTC.

The V gene is TRBV11-2, the J gene TRBJ2-3; the D is unclear. Trimming pared 6 bases from V and 6 bases from J, leaving 10 bases between. From germline, CDR1 is SGHAT and CDR2 FQNNGV. The CDR3 contains 12 residues. CDR3 loop: CASSDPGDTQYF. In DNA form, the CDR3 reads TGTGCCAGCAGTGATCCAGGTGATACGCAGTATTTT.

V gene TRBV19 combines with J gene TRBJ1-1; tentatively, D is TRBD1 (6 bases). The germline V gene encodes CDR1 LNHDA and CDR2 SQIVND (reference sequence). This CDR3 has 11 residues. V lost 7 bases and J lost 6, with 9 bases in between. The CDR3 reads CASTQGPEAFF. CDR3 nucleotides: TGTGCCAGTACACAGGGCCCTGAAGCTTTCTTT.

This clone was seen a few times. The genes are TRBV28 and TRBJ2-3, with TRBD2 as a possible D gene (5 bases). The germline gives CDR1 MDHEN, CDR2 SYDVKM. Between the trimmed V and J ends, which lost 6 bases and 3 bases, there was a span of 16 bases. The CDR3 contains 15 residues. CDR3 sequence: CASSRSGFETDTQYF. In DNA form, the CDR3 reads TGTGCCAGCAGCCGGTCGGGGTTCGAGACAGATACGCAGTATTTT.